The clone carrying this TCR beta chain occurred a few times. Once RNA had been extracted, it was reverse transcribed into cDNA to act as the sequencing template. Profiled with immunoSEQ multiplex PCR; TCRdb holds only in-frame clones, not every one. Of approximately 89,000 clones detected, roughly half appear once; the ten largest clones hold around 5%. The sample comes from a study of CD8+ T cells in alopecia areata. CDR3 length equals 13 residues. Per the germline V gene, CDR1 is SNHLY and CDR2 is FYNNEI. The V end lost 3 bases, the J end lost 6 bases, and 10 bases lay between the germline ends. It was from alopecia areata patients that lesional scalp punch biopsies and peripheral blood were collected.

Sequencing was performed on NKG2D-high CD8+ T cells sorted from blood. The V and J genes are TRBV2 and TRBJ2-3; D tentatively reads TRBD1 or TRBD2 (5 bases each). The TCR was taken from a human donor with alopecia areata. The CDR3 reads CASSDLGVDTQYF. CDR3 sequence (DNA): TGTGCCAGCAGTGATTTGGGGGTGGATACGCAGTATTTT.